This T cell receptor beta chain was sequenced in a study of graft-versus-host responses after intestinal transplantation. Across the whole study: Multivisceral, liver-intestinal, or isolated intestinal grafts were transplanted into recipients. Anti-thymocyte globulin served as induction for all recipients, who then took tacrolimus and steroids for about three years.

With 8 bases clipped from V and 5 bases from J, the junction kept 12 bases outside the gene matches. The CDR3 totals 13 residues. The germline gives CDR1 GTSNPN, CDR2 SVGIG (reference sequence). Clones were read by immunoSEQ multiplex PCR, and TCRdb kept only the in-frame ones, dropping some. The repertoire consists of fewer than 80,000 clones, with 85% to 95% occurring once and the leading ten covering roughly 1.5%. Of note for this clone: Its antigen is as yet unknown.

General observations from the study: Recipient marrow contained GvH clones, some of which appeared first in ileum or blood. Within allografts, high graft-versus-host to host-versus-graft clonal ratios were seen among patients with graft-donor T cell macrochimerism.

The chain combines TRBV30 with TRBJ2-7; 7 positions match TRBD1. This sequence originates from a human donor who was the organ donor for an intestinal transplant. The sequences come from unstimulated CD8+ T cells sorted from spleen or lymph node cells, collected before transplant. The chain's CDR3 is CAGSGTVLHEQYF. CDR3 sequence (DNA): TGTGCCGGCTCCGGGACAGTCCTCCACGAGCAGTACTTC.